The T cell receptor beta chain under discussion was sequenced for a study of blood T cells in healthy people across ages. A second PCR of roughly 6 to 12 cycles used a sample-barcoded 5' primer and a J-beta primer mix. TCRdb fed the 5' RACE reads into MiXCR, producing one record per CDR3 protein. The sample consists of 550,000 to 700,000 distinct CDR3 sequences, 27% of them appearing once. This clonotype was seen a few times. Trimming removed 3 bases from V and 7 bases from J; junction bases left unmatched: 9. This CDR3 region has 16 residues. Germline values: CDR1 DFQATT, CDR2 SNEGSKA (reference sequence).

The sample was blood. The V gene is TRBV20-1, the J gene TRBJ2-7; 16 bases are a match to TRBD2. This clonotype was obtained from a woman between 65 and 79 years old in good health. The CDR3 here is CSASGTSGGASAEQYF. CDR3 DNA: TGCAGTGCTAGCGGGACTAGCGGGGGGGCGAGTGCAGAGCAGTACTTC.